These 28 T cell receptor beta chains originate from one sample sequenced in a study of CD8 T cells in Susac syndrome. Reverse transcription of roughly 0.5 to 1 ug RNA used random hexamers. TCRdb re-derived calls from the immunoSEQ multiplex PCR reads in MiXCR, one entry per CDR3 protein. The repertoire holds about 53,000 distinct CDR3 sequences, with around 95% as singletons. The sample was CD8+ T cells from PBMCs. Source of these receptors: a human donor with Susac syndrome.

V usage is TRBV12-3 or TRBV12-4 and J usage is TRBJ1-2, with 7 bases aligning to TRBD1. V was clipped by 5 bases and J by 4 bases; unmatched bases: 4. The CDR3 is 13 residues long. CDR3 sequence: CASSPGTAYGYTF. CDR3 in DNA: TGTGCCAGCAGTCCTGGGACAGCCTATGGCTACACCTTC.

V and J are TRBV4-2 and TRBJ2-3; TRBD2 aligns across 9 bases. Germline V lookup: CDR1 LGHNA, CDR2 YNFKEQ. V was clipped by 2 bases and J by 6 bases; unmatched bases: 6. The CDR3 extends over 15 amino acids. In DNA, the CDR3 is TGTGCCAGCAGCCAACGGACTAGCGTGGCGGATACGCAGTATTTT. This encodes CASSQRTSVADTQYF.

The chain links TRBV13 to TRBJ2-1; D may match TRBD1 or TRBD2 (6 bases each). From germline, CDR1 is PRHDT and CDR2 FYEKMQ (reference sequence). CDR3 length equals 15 residues. Trimming left V 5 bases short and J 3 bases short, with 14 bases between. CDR3 sequence (DNA): TGTGCCAGCAGCCCCGGGGGACAAGGCTACAATGAGCAGTTCTTC. It is translated as CASSPGGQGYNEQFF.

This clonotype was seen a single time. This chain links TRBV9 with TRBJ1-5; D remains ambiguous. CDR1 SGDLS and CDR2 YYNGEE come from the germline V gene. V dropped 2 bases and J dropped 6 bases, with 9 bases sitting between them. The CDR3 extends over 13 amino acids. The CDR3 protein is CASSVEGSQPQHF. In DNA form, the CDR3 reads TGTGCCAGCAGCGTCGAAGGTAGTCAGCCCCAGCATTTT.

The genes are TRBV19 and TRBJ2-1; 7 nucleotides match TRBD1. The V gene's germline CDR1 is LNHDA and CDR2 SQIVND (reference sequence). Trimming took 1 base from V and 7 from J; bases not matched to a gene: 7. The CDR3 is made up of 15 amino acids. The CDR3: CASSIVGTDDNEQFF. For the CDR3, the DNA is TGTGCCAGTAGTATAGTCGGGACAGATGATAATGAGCAGTTCTTC.

This chain links TRBV9 with TRBJ2-2; 7 bases are shared with TRBD2. The CDR3 sequence is 15 residues long. Germline CDR1 reads SGDLS; CDR2 reads YYNGEE. J lost 4 bases, V lost 2 bases, and 5 bases had no gene match. The DNA of the CDR3 is TGTGCCAGCAGCGTCACTAGCGAGGGCACCGGGGAGCTGTTTTTT. Translating it yields CASSVTSEGTGELFF.

V usage is TRBV20-1 and J usage is TRBJ2-1; 11 nucleotides line up with TRBD2. The CDR3 has 15 residues. V trimming: 5 bases; J trimming: 9 bases; junction bases outside the gene matches: 12. Germline CDR1 DFQATT, CDR2 SNEGSKA (reference sequence). In DNA form, the CDR3 reads TGCAGTGCTGGGGAAACTAGCGGGGGCCTTCGTGAGCAGTTCTTC. Its translation: CSAGETSGGLREQFF.

The chain recombines TRBV11-1 with TRBJ1-5, with D perhaps matching TRBD1 (6 bases). V was shortened by 2 bases and J by 0 bases, with 14 bases between the two germline ends. Germline V gene lookup returns CDR1 SGHAT and CDR2 FQDESV (reference sequence). The length of the CDR3 is 17 residues. CDR3 coding DNA: TGTGCCAGCAGCTTACGTTCCCGACAGGATAGCAATCAGCCCCAGCATTTT. Translated, it gives CASSLRSRQDSNQPQHF.

This rearrangement joins TRBV28 to TRBJ2-1; D call uncertain. Between the trimmed V and J ends, which lost 6 bases and 10 bases, there was a span of 7 bases. The germline V gene has CDR1 MDHEN and CDR2 SYDVKM. CDR3 length: 10 residues. The CDR3 loop reads CASSLREQFF. DNA for the CDR3: TGTGCCAGCAGCCTTCGGGAGCAGTTCTTC.

CDR3 residues: CASSQALLTVGNTIYF. In DNA, the CDR3 is TGTGCCAGCAGCCAAGCTCTACTGACGGTTGGAAACACCATATATTTT. The gene calls are TRBV3-1 and TRBJ1-3; D call uncertain. V lost 1 base, J lost 3 bases, and 13 bases lay in between. Germline-derived CDR1 and CDR2 are LGHDT and YNNKEL (reference sequence). This CDR3 has 16 residues.

The genes are TRBV5-1 and TRBJ2-1, with 10 bases fitting TRBD1. The V gene end was trimmed by 5 bases and the J gene end by 8 bases; junction bases not matched to a gene: 1. CDR3 length equals 12 residues. Germline V gene sequence: CDR1 SGHRS, CDR2 YFSETQ. CDR3 sequence (DNA): TGCGCCAGCAGGACAGGGGGCGATGAGCAGTTCTTC. Protein product: CASRTGGDEQFF.

This clonotype is a singleton in its sample. The chain has TRBV28 and TRBJ1-2, with TRBD1 as a possible D gene (6 bases). The CDR3 is 15 amino acids. Germline V CDR1 and CDR2: MDHEN, SYDVKM. The ends were cut back, 6 bases at V and 4 bases at J, with 18 bases in the middle. CDR3 coding DNA: TGTGCCAGCAGGGGCCAAATGGGACATCGCTATGGCTACACCTTC. It yields the protein CASRGQMGHRYGYTF.

This clonotype was counted once. The chain couples TRBV2 to TRBJ2-3; TRBD2 might be the D (5 bases). CDR3 length equals 15 residues. CDR1 and CDR2 from the germline V gene are SNHLY and FYNNEI. V was clipped by 4 bases and J by 0 bases, with 11 bases between them. The CDR3 DNA reads TGTGCCAGCAGTGGGATAGCGAGTAGCACAGATACGCAGTATTTT. Translated, it gives CASSGIASSTDTQYF.

The chain links TRBV5-1 to TRBJ2-1, with a tentative D call TRBD2 (6 bases). V was cut by 2 bases and J by 6 bases, with 12 bases left in between. The length of the CDR3 is 14 residues. Per the germline V gene, CDR1 is SGHRS and CDR2 is YFSETQ. The DNA of the CDR3 is TGCGCCAGCAGCTTTGAGACTAGAGTCAATGAGCAGTTCTTC. The encoded protein is CASSFETRVNEQFF. Complete variable domain (other parts from reference TRBV5-1 and TRBJ2-1): KAGVTQTPRYLIKTRGQQVTLSCSPISGHRSVSWYQQTPGQGLQFLFEYFSETQRNKGNFPGRFSGRQFSNSRSEMNVSTLELGDSALYLCASSFETRVNEQFFGPGTRLTVL.

This clonotype was recorded only once. The rearrangement joins TRBV7-6 to TRBJ2-7; 8 bases align to TRBD2. The V gene end was trimmed by 5 bases and the J gene end by 4 bases; junction bases not matched to a gene: 13. Germline V gene data show CDR1 as SGHVS and CDR2 as FNYEAQ. The CDR3 runs 16 residues. The CDR3 DNA reads as TGTGCCAGCAGCCTGTGGACTAGCCAGCCAGAATACGAGCAGTACTTC. Translated, it gives CASSLWTSQPEYEQYF.

V gene TRBV25-1 combines with J gene TRBJ2-7; 8 bases align to TRBD1. The CDR3 length is 16 residues. The germline V gene encodes CDR1 MGHDK and CDR2 SYGVNS. V lost 4 bases to trimming and J lost 5 bases; unmatched junction nucleotides: 13. CDR3 region: CASSVTVYSDRDEQYF. The CDR3 nucleotides are TGTGCCAGCAGTGTAACCGTCTACTCGGACAGGGACGAGCAGTACTTC.

The genes are TRBV6-6 and TRBJ1-1, with unresolved D. The germline V gene has CDR1 MNHNY and CDR2 SVGAGI (reference sequence). V shed 4 bases and J shed 4 bases, with 4 bases lying between them. The CDR3 spans 11 residues. The CDR3 loop reads CASSFPTEAFF. In DNA form, the CDR3 reads TGTGCCAGCAGTTTCCCCACTGAAGCTTTCTTT.

J is TRBJ2-7 and V is TRBV4-1; D is unclear. V lost 1 base and J lost 2, with 6 bases in between. The CDR3 runs to 13 residues. Per germline, CDR1 MGHRA and CDR2 YSYEKL. The CDR3 here is CASSQVPTYEQYF. The CDR3 nucleotides are TGCGCCAGCAGCCAAGTCCCTACCTACGAGCAGTACTTC.

The gene calls are TRBV7-9 and TRBJ1-6; D is unresolved. V was cut by 4 bases and J by 12 bases, with 13 bases left in between. This CDR3 region has 13 residues. Germline assignment: CDR1 SEHNR and CDR2 FQNEAQ (reference sequence). The CDR3 is CASSSTSQEPLHF. CDR3 nucleotides: TGTGCCAGCAGCTCGACCTCCCAGGAACCCCTCCACTTT.

The chain couples TRBV27 to TRBJ2-2, with D perhaps matching TRBD2 (5 bases). Germline CDR1 MNHEY, CDR2 SMNVEV (reference sequence). V lost 4 bases to trimming and J lost 0 bases, with 9 bases between them. The CDR3 contains 15 residues. CDR3 protein: CASSSGFANTGELFF. CDR3 bases: TGTGCCAGCAGTTCGGGATTCGCGAACACCGGGGAGCTGTTTTTT.

The J gene is TRBJ2-5, the V gene TRBV13; 10 nucleotides agree with TRBD1. This CDR3 spans 15 amino acids. Looked up from germline, CDR1 is PRHDT and CDR2 is FYEKMQ (reference sequence). The trim removed 2 bases at V and 4 bases at J, leaving 4 bases unmatched. CDR3 coding DNA: TGTGCCAGCAGCTTAAGGGACAGGGGTGGAGAGACCCAGTACTTC. It is translated as CASSLRDRGGETQYF. The full variable domain, completed using reference TRBV13 and TRBJ2-5, is AAGVIQSPRHLIKEKRETATLKCYPIPRHDTVYWYQQGPGQDPQFLISFYEKMQSDKGSIPDRFSAQQFSDYHSELNMSSLELGDSALYFCASSLRDRGGETQYFGPGTRLLVL.

The rearrangement joins TRBV9 to TRBJ2-3, with D possibly TRBD2 on 5 matching bases. CDR1 SGDLS and CDR2 YYNGEE come from the germline V gene. CDR3 length: 15 residues. The V and J ends lost 4 bases and 0 bases respectively, with 12 bases between them. CDR3 protein: CASSTSGASTDTQYF. CDR3 sequence (DNA): TGTGCCAGCAGCACTAGTGGTGCTAGCACAGATACGCAGTATTTT. Complete variable domain (other parts from reference TRBV9 and TRBJ2-3): DSGVTQTPKHLITATGQRVTLRCSPRSGDLSVYWYQQSLDQGLQFLIQYYNGEERAKGNILERFSAQQFPDLHSELNLSSLELGDSALYFCASSTSGASTDTQYFGPGTRLTVL.

The V gene is TRBV5-4, the J gene TRBJ2-1; D is uncertain. V was trimmed by 1 base and J by 7 bases, leaving 9 bases between them. This CDR3 comprises 13 residues. The germline gives CDR1 SGHNT, CDR2 YYREEE (reference sequence). The CDR3 coding sequence is TGTGCCAGCAGCTTGAGTGGGCAAAATGAGCAGTTCTTC. This encodes CASSLSGQNEQFF.

The CDR3 DNA is TGTGCCAGCAGCGTTGGTAGCGGGGGGGTATACGAGCAGTACTTC. This encodes CASSVGSGGVYEQYF. The chain recombines TRBV9 with TRBJ2-7; 11 bases are shared with TRBD2. V dropped 2 bases and J dropped 4; count of bases not matched to a gene: 5. The germline CDR1 and CDR2 sequences are SGDLS and YYNGEE. This CDR3 contains 15 residues.

This chain connects TRBV9 to TRBJ2-1; 8 bases align to TRBD2. The CDR3 consists of 16 residues. J was trimmed by 3 bases and V by 3 bases; bases with no gene match: 8. Germline-derived CDR1 and CDR2 are SGDLS and YYNGEE. The CDR3 here is CASSESGTRVYNEQFF. The DNA of the CDR3 is TGTGCCAGCAGCGAATCAGGGACTAGAGTCTACAATGAGCAGTTCTTC.

This sequence joins TRBV30 and TRBJ1-2; a possible D gene is TRBD1 (5 bases). CDR1 is GTSNPN, CDR2 SVGIG, per germline (reference sequence). With 0 bases removed from V and 8 bases from J, the gap between germline ends came to 16 bases. This CDR3 has 14 amino acids. The CDR3 DNA is TGTGCCTGGAGTGTAGGTGGGGCGGCAGTCGGCTACACCTTC. Its translation is CAWSVGGAAVGYTF.

The V call is TRBV30, the J call TRBJ1-1; perhaps TRBD1 as D (6 bases). CDR3 length: 15 residues. From germline, CDR1 is GTSNPN and CDR2 SVGIG (reference sequence). V dropped 1 base and J dropped 4 bases, with 16 bases sitting between them. CDR3 protein: CAWSDWGHGGTEAFF. The CDR3 region has the DNA TGTGCCTGGAGTGATTGGGGGCACGGGGGCACTGAAGCTTTCTTT.

The chain employs TRBV19 and TRBJ2-6, with D perhaps matching TRBD1 (6 bases). Germline loops: CDR1 LNHDA, CDR2 SQIVND (reference sequence). CDR3 size: 17 residues. Trimming took 0 bases from V and 3 from J, leaving 12 bases between them. CDR3 in amino acids: CASSIDTTGFGANVLTF. CDR3 DNA: TGTGCCAGTAGTATAGATACTACAGGGTTTGGGGCCAACGTCCTGACTTTC.